The next 17 T cell receptor beta chains were all read from a single sample in a study of blood T cell repertoires in COVID-19. Assay: immunoSEQ multiplex PCR; the TCRdb copy retains only in-frame clones and omits some. The data show a few hundred thousand clones, approximately 85% seen once. Sequencing was carried out using peripheral blood. These TCRs come from an older man with acute or convalescent COVID-19.

J is TRBJ1-2 and V is TRBV6-1; D may be TRBD1 (6 bases). Germline CDR1 is MNHNS and CDR2 is SASEGT. V was cut by 0 bases and J by 8 bases, with 19 bases left in between. This CDR3 is 16 amino acids long. The CDR3 DNA reads as TGTGCCAGCAGTGAAGCAGACAGGCCTTTCGAGAGGGGCTACACCTTC. It is translated as CASSEADRPFERGYTF.

V is TRBV3-1 (or the pseudogene TRBV3-2) and J is TRBJ2-1; possibly TRBD2 for D (7 bases). Trimming pared 5 bases from V and 15 bases from J, leaving 14 bases between. Germline CDR1 LGHDT, CDR2 YNNKEL (reference sequence). The CDR3 has 11 amino acids. In DNA form, the CDR3 reads TGTGCCAGCAGCAGCGGGACATCGTGGTTCTTC. Translated, it gives CASSSGTSWFF.

This clone showed up just a few times. The rearrangement uses TRBV4-2 and TRBJ2-1; the match to TRBD2 covers 13 bases. Germline V gene lookup returns CDR1 LGHNA and CDR2 YNFKEQ. CDR3 size: 16 residues. The trim removed 3 bases at V and 7 bases at J, leaving 6 bases unmatched. The CDR3 here is CASSHGLAGASNEQFF. In nucleotides, the CDR3 is TGTGCCAGCAGCCATGGACTAGCGGGAGCATCAAATGAGCAGTTCTTC.

This clone was recorded once. This chain links TRBV3-1 (or the pseudogene TRBV3-2) with TRBJ2-5; 8 positions match TRBD1. The CDR3 runs to 12 residues. V lost 5 bases to trimming and J lost 5 bases; unmatched junction nucleotides: 1. CDR1 and CDR2 (germline): LGHDT, YNNKEL (reference sequence). CDR3: CASSTGGETQYF. Here the CDR3 DNA reads TGTGCCAGCAGCACAGGGGGGGAGACCCAGTACTTC.

The chain uses TRBV9 and TRBJ2-5; 8 bases are shared with TRBD2. The CDR3 contains 13 residues. The J segment lost 5 bases and the V segment lost 1 base, leaving 1 base of the junction unmatched. Germline V CDR1 and CDR2: SGDLS, YYNGEE. In DNA, the CDR3 is TGTGCCAGCAGCGTATCTAGCGGGGAGACCCAGTACTTC. Translated, it gives CASSVSSGETQYF.

The J gene is TRBJ1-6, the V gene TRBV4-2, with unresolved D. Trimming took off 0 bases at V and 0 bases at J, with 15 bases between the two ends. CDR1 is LGHNA and CDR2 is YNFKEQ in the germline V gene. The length of the CDR3 is 19 residues. The CDR3 DNA is TGTGCCAGCAGCCAAGAGGGAGAGGGAACGTTCTCCTATAATTCACCCCTCCACTTT. Amino acids: CASSQEGEGTFSYNSPLHF.

The rearrangement joins TRBV10-2 to TRBJ2-2, with 8 bases lining up with TRBD1. The CDR3 extends over 14 amino acids. The germline gives CDR1 WSHSY, CDR2 SAAADI. J was trimmed by 6 bases and V by 6 bases; bases with no gene match: 6. This chain's CDR3 is CASRQGVTAGELFF. DNA for the CDR3: TGCGCCAGCAGACAGGGGGTAACGGCCGGGGAGCTGTTTTTT.

The J gene is TRBJ1-5, the V gene TRBV6-5, with 7 bases lining up with TRBD1. Germline V gene data show CDR1 as MNHEY and CDR2 as SVGAGI. The V segment lost 4 bases and the J segment 0 bases; nucleotides outside the gene matches: 6. The CDR3 extends over 16 amino acids. The CDR3 loop reads CASSWRGGPSNQPQHF. The CDR3 DNA reads TGTGCCAGCAGTTGGCGAGGGGGCCCTAGCAATCAGCCCCAGCATTTT.

The CDR3 DNA sequence: TGTGCCAGCAGCGTTGCCCAGTATAATTCACCCCTCCACTTT. This sequence encodes CASSVAQYNSPLHF. The chain combines TRBV6-4 with TRBJ1-6; D is unresolved. Germline V lookup: CDR1 MRHNA, CDR2 SNTAGT. CDR3 length: 14 residues. Trimming removed 6 bases from V and 4 bases from J, with 10 bases in between.

This chain connects TRBV19 to TRBJ1-6; tentatively, D is TRBD1 (5 bases). The germline V gene encodes CDR1 LNHDA and CDR2 SQIVND (reference sequence). Trimming took off 5 bases at V and 8 bases at J, with 16 bases between the two ends. The CDR3 runs to 15 residues. The CDR3 DNA reads TGTGCCAGTAGTCTGGCGGGGACGGAGTATTCACCCCTCCACTTT. Its translation is CASSLAGTEYSPLHF. The full variable domain, in which reference TRBV19 and TRBJ1-6 provide the parts outside the CDR3, is DGGITQSPKYLFRKEGQNVTLSCEQNLNHDAMYWYRQDPGQGLRLIYYSQIVNDFQKGDIAEGYSVSREKKESFPLTVTSAQKNPTAFYLCASSLAGTEYSPLHFGNGTRLTVT.

This clone has only one observation. The chain couples TRBV6-5 to TRBJ1-2; D uncertain. The CDR3 loop spans 16 amino acids. Per the germline V gene, CDR1 is MNHEY and CDR2 is SVGAGI. V lost 2 bases and J 1 base, leaving 14 bases between the germline ends. The CDR3 here is CASSYESGLRNYGYTF. The CDR3 DNA follows: TGTGCCAGCAGTTACGAATCCGGACTCCGTAACTATGGCTACACCTTC.

CDR3 in DNA: TGTGCCAGCAGCCAGGGGGGGACTAGCTCCTACGAGCAGTACTTC. Its translation: CASSQGGTSSYEQYF. The genes are TRBV11-3 and TRBJ2-7, with D perhaps TRBD2 (8 bases). V gave up 5 bases and J gave up 0 bases, with 14 bases separating them. Germline CDR1 and CDR2: SGHNT and YENEEA. CDR3 length: 15 amino acids. Full variable domain (remainder filled in from reference TRBV11-3 and TRBJ2-7): EAGVVQSPRYKIIEKKQPVAFWCNPISGHNTLYWYLQNLGQGPELLIRYENEEAVDDSQLPKDRFSAERLKGVDSTLKIQPAELGDSAVYLCASSQGGTSSYEQYFGPGTRLTVT.

The rearrangement links TRBV5-1 to TRBJ2-5, with a possible D match to TRBD1 (6 bases). The CDR3 length is 14 residues. Germline CDR1 is SGHRS and CDR2 is YFSETQ. V was trimmed by 2 bases and J by 2 bases, leaving 10 bases between them. Here the CDR3 reads CASSFSQGQETQYF. In DNA form, the CDR3 reads TGCGCCAGCAGCTTTAGCCAGGGGCAAGAGACCCAGTACTTC. Drawing the rest from reference TRBV5-1 and TRBJ2-5, the complete variable domain is KAGVTQTPRYLIKTRGQQVTLSCSPISGHRSVSWYQQTPGQGLQFLFEYFSETQRNKGNFPGRFSGRQFSNSRSEMNVSTLELGDSALYLCASSFSQGQETQYFGPGTRLLVL.

This clone has just a few counts. The chain employs TRBV28 and TRBJ2-2; weak D call: TRBD1 (6 bases). CDR1 is MDHEN, CDR2 SYDVKM, per germline. The CDR3 contains 11 residues. V lost 6 bases and J lost 9, with 8 bases in between. CDR3 DNA: TGTGCCAGCAGAGGGGGAAGGGAGCTGTTTTTT. Translation: CASRGGRELFF.

The J gene is TRBJ2-2, the V gene TRBV27; no clear D gene. Germline CDR1 and CDR2: MNHEY and SMNVEV (reference sequence). V dropped 6 bases and J dropped 4 bases, with 12 bases sitting between them. The CDR3 runs to 14 residues. The CDR3 protein is CASRPRSLTGELFF. The CDR3 DNA is TGTGCCAGCAGACCGAGGTCCCTCACCGGGGAGCTGTTTTTT.

This chain joins TRBV7-2 and TRBJ2-7; 9 nucleotides align to TRBD1. V lost 4 bases and J lost 4; bases outside the gene matches: 8. CDR3 length equals 15 residues. The germline CDR1 and CDR2 sequences are SGHTA and FQGNSA. The CDR3 loop reads CASSSSGTGRYEQYF. For the CDR3, the DNA is TGTGCCAGCAGCTCGTCCGGGACAGGGCGATACGAGCAGTACTTC.

This clone was detected a few times. The chain has TRBV15 and TRBJ2-3, with TRBD2 identical over 8 bases. Trimming cost V 8 bases and J 1 base; bases outside gene matches: 8. Germline V gives CDR1 LNHNV, CDR2 YYDKDF (reference sequence). The CDR3 covers 15 residues. The CDR3 DNA sequence: TGTGCCACCTTAATGGCGGGGGGCGGCACAGATACGCAGTATTTT. Translated: CATLMAGGGTDTQYF.